The entry that follows covers one T cell receptor (beta chain) sequence. The V end was cut by 2 bases, the J end by 0 bases, with 5 bases between. Germline V gene sequence: CDR1 SEHNR, CDR2 FQNEAQ (reference sequence). CDR3 length equals 14 residues. Donors were grouped by their self-reported clinical history. As handled by the study authors: Estimates of nucleated cell counts were drawn from the amplification of reference gene primers. Assay: immunoSEQ multiplex PCR; the TCRdb copy retains only in-frame clones and omits some. The V and J calls and the clone size are those of that table, but D and trimming were determined from the DNA. The profile covers fewer than 400,000 clones, with 85% to 90% appearing a single time and about 10% taken by the ten largest. The data were taken from a study of blood T cell repertoires in COVID-19. Looking at the study overall: From the United States, Italy and Spain came samples of acute and convalescent COVID-19. PBMCs, B-cell-depleted T cells, or T cells provided the cDNA or gDNA that made up the material.

This sequence was found in a woman in her forties or fifties who had recovered from COVID-19. Sequenced sample: PBMCs or T cells enriched from blood (not recorded which). The chain links TRBV7-9 to TRBJ1-3; D unclear. The CDR3 DNA reads TGTGCCAGCAGCTTAACTATCTCTGGAAACACCATATATTTT. Residues: CASSLTISGNTIYF.